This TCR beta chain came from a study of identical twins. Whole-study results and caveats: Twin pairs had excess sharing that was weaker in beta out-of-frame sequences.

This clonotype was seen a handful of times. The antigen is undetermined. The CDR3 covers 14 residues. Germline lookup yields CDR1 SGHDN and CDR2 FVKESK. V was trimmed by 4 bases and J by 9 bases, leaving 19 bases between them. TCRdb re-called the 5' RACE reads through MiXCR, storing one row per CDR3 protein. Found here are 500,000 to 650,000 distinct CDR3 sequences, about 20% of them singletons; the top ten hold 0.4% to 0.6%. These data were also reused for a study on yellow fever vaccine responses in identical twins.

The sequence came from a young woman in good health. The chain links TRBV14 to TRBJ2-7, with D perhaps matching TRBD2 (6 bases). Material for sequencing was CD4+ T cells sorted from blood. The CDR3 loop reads CASSPLANALGQYF. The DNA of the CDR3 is TGTGCCAGCAGCCCTCTAGCGAATGCGCTGGGGCAGTACTTC. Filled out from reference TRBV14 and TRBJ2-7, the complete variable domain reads EAGVTQFPSHSVIEKGQTVTLRCDPISGHDNLYWYRRVMGKEIKFLLHFVKESKQDESGMPNNRFLAERTGGTYSTLKVQPAELEDSGVYFCASSPLANALGQYFGPGTRLTVT.